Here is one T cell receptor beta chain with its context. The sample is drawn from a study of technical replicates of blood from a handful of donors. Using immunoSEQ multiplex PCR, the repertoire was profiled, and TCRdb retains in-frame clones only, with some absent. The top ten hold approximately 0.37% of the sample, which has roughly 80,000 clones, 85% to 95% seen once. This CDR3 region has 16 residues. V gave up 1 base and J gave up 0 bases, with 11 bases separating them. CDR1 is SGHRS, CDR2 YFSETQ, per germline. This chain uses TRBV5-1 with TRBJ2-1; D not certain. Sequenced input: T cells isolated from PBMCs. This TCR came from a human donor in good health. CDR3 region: CASSLSGRSSYNEQFF. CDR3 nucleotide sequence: TGCGCCAGCAGCTTGTCAGGCCGAAGCTCCTACAATGAGCAGTTCTTC. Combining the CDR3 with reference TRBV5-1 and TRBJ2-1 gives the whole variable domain KAGVTQTPRYLIKTRGQQVTLSCSPISGHRSVSWYQQTPGQGLQFLFEYFSETQRNKGNFPGRFSGRQFSNSRSEMNVSTLELGDSALYLCASSLSGRSSYNEQFFGPGTRLTVL.